The T cell receptor (beta chain) described here comes from a study of Ad26.COV2.S vaccination and SARS-CoV-2 variants (dated by TCRdb to the early 2020s). Regarding the study in general: Vaccine-arm donors came from COV1001, a multicentre, randomized, double-blind, placebo-controlled phase I-IIa trial of Ad26.COV2.S in healthy adults. Ad26.COV2.S was administered intramuscularly at 5 x 10^10 or 1 x 10^11 viral particles, either as a single shot or as two shots given 56 days apart. TCRbeta repertoire sequencing served as the tool for gauging how specific and how broad the SARS-CoV-2-reactive T cell receptors were following Ad26.COV2.S vaccination. A total of some 30 samples were included in the TCR-sequenced set, comprising around 19 Ad26.COV2.S vaccine recipients, 5 placebo recipients and 8 SARS-CoV-2 convalescent individuals. Participants in the trial were split at random into five groups of five each, receiving low-dose or high-dose Ad26.COV2.S once or twice, or else placebo on both occasions. Investigators remained blinded to trial group allocation during experiments and outcome assessment. What the authors observed across the whole study: Compared with placebo recipients, Ad26.COV2.S recipients showed higher spike-specific TCR breadth (P = 0.0014). Comparable non-spike TCR breadth was observed between vaccine and placebo recipients, consistent with only spike being contained in the vaccine. After vaccination, substantial breadth of spike-specific CD8+ and CD4+ T cell responses was reported. Comparing responses between vaccine doses or regimens was not something the study was powered to do. It was noted by the authors that total T cell responses may have been underestimated by the TCR breadth and depth analyses.

TCRbeta CDR3 regions were sequenced with the immunoSEQ Assay. After extraction, genomic DNA underwent amplification by bias-controlled multiplex PCR, followed by high-throughput sequencing. From the authors' description of their analysis: To quantify the absolute abundance of each unique TCRbeta CDR3 region, sequences were collapsed and filtered. T cell fraction was estimated by normalization of TCRbeta template counts to usable DNA, with usable DNA being measured through amplification of reference genes present in all nucleated cells. Repertoire TCRs were annotated as SARS-CoV-2-specific when V gene, CDR3 amino acid sequence and J gene were exactly matched to a known reactive TCR set. The reference SARS-CoV-2 TCR set was obtained from MIRA and was filtered for enrichment in COVID-19-positive ImmuneCODE repertoires, whereby public or cross-reactive TCRs were removed. Using the MIRA antigens, annotated TCRs were further analysed by specific ORF or by position within an ORF. Breadth was defined as annotated unique rearrangements over total unique productive rearrangements; depth was the summed frequency of those rearrangements. Two-sided Wilcoxon rank-sum tests were applied when comparing TCR breadth between groups. TCRdb obtained this table from immuneACCESS and retained in-frame rearrangements with V and J assigned. These tables miss some clones; where compared with another copy, unresolved V genes account for less than half of the shortfall, and the remainder is unexplained. V, J and clone size are taken as reported in that table, and D and trimming were inferred from the DNA itself. A total of a few hundred thousand clones appear in this sample, around nine tenths of them only once. The ten largest clones capture around 1.8% of the sample.

A note on this clone: Its antigen is currently not known. Base qualities were left out, and no much larger clone turns up one base away.

In light of the paper, this sample's treatment or condition label describes: over 15 received Ad26.COV2.S at low or high dose, single or two shots; about 5 received placebo; per-sample allocation not given. For vaccine and placebo recipients, the sequenced repertoires came from samples collected on day 63 after the first injection. Cohort 1b enrolled 25 to 30 adults aged 18-55 years at a single site in Boston, USA, between 29 July and 7 August 2020. Ad26.COV2.S was a replication-incompetent adenovirus type 26 vector expressing a prefusion-stabilized SARS-CoV-2 spike protein from the original Wuhan strain. V drops 0 bases and J drops 3 bases, leaving 9 bases in between. For CDR1 and CDR2, the germline V gene lists SQVTM and ANQGSEA. The CDR3 numbers 13 residues from cysteine through phenylalanine. The sequence is cut down to CDR3 DNA, 39 bases in frame from base 1.

The receptor chain draws on TRBV29-1 and TRBJ2-7; no confident D gene assignment can be made. The TCR sequence derives from a person aged 18-60 years who received the Ad26.COV2.S COVID-19 vaccine or a placebo. The specimen was peripheral blood, collected in a trial of Ad26.COV2.S vaccine versus placebo. The bases are TGCAGCGTTGAAGATCATGGAGTCTACGAGCAGTACTTC. Translated, this gives CSVEDHGVYEQYF.